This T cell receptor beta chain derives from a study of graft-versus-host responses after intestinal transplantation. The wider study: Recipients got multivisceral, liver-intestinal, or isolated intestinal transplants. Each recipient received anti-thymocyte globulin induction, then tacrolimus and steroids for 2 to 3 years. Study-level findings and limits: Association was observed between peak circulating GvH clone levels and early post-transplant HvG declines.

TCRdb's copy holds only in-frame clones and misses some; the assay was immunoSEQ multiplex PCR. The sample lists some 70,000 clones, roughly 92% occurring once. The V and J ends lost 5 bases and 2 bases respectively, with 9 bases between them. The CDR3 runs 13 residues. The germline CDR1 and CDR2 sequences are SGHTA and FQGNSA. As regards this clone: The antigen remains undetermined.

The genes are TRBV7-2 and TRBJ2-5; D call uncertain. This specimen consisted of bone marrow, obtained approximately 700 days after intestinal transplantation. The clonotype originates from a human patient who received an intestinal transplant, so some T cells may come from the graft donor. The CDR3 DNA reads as TGTGCCAGCAGCGGGCATACTCAAGAGACCCAGTACTTC. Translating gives CASSGHTQETQYF.